This T cell receptor beta chain comes out of a study of T cell repertoires in cytomegalovirus infection. Study-level information: From public TCR beta signatures came an indication of both CMV infection and matching HLA type. Study outcomes and limitations: It was HLA-C-restricted CMV-specific TCR beta clonotypes that dominated the response ex vivo. Using cumulative public TCR beta family frequency, the authors identified those who carried CMV together with the relevant HLA.

Trimming pared 6 bases from V and 0 bases from J, leaving 18 bases between. The CDR3 runs to 16 residues. CDR1 is SQVTM and CDR2 is ANQGSEA in the germline V gene. Each CDR3 protein is one row after TCRdb ran MiXCR on the reads. This table holds roughly 720,000 distinct CDR3 sequences, under 40% found once. In regard to this clonotype: No antigen is known for it.

V gene TRBV29-1 combines with J gene TRBJ2-1; D gene uncertain. The clonotype originates from a human donor in good health (CMV status not recorded). Some clones in this sample may be carry-over from other donors' samples. Material: PBMCs. CDR3 nucleotides: TGCAGCGTATTAACGGAATGGGCTAGCTCCTACAATGAGCAGTTCTTC. Its protein product is CSVLTEWASSYNEQFF.